This T cell receptor (beta chain) was captured in a study of B cell selection in AIRE deficiency. The table came from immunoSEQ multiplex PCR; TCRdb's copy has only in-frame clones and leaves some out. The sample includes some 3,100 clones, 60% to 85% seen only once; the top ten take around 3.5%. Regulatory T cells were sorted as CD4+CD25hiCD127low/negative cells. The receptor's source is a human donor with AIRE deficiency. Sequenced sample: Tregs sorted from PBMCs.

The CDR3, as DNA: TGTGCCAGCAGTGTCCGAGTGAACACTGAAGCTTTCTTT. It is translated as CASSVRVNTEAFF. The chain couples TRBV28 to TRBJ1-1; no clear D gene. Trimming cost V 5 bases and J 0 bases, with 7 bases left between them. The CDR3 covers 13 residues. Germline V gene data show CDR1 as MDHEN and CDR2 as SYDVKM.